Listed below are T cell receptor beta chains from one sample, sequenced in a study of shared clonotypes between healthy human individuals. Profiled with immunoSEQ multiplex PCR; TCRdb holds only in-frame clones, not every one. The table lists roughly 1,100,000 clones, under 80% of them singletons, with about 1.5% in the top ten. Material: memory CD4+ T cells sorted from blood. Source of these receptors: a man aged 18 to 29 in good health. Each CDR3 is given with its conserved first and last residue. A D gene is named only where the DNA matches it firmly. Not all rows give a size; the values are once, few, many and, for expanded clones, a class.

cdr3_nt: TGCGCCAGCAGCTCGGAGGGTGGAAACACCATATATTTT
cdr3_aa: CASSSEGGNTIYF
j_call: TRBJ1-3
clone_size: .
v_call: TRBV5-1
d_call: .

cdr3_nt: TGTGCCATCAGTACTTTCACCGTCAGCTCCTACGAGCAGTACTTC
cdr3_aa: CAISTFTVSSYEQYF
j_call: TRBJ2-7
clone_size: .
v_call: TRBV10-3
d_call: .

cdr3_nt: TGTGCCAGCAGTCCCCAGGGAGTAGAGACCCAGTACTTC
cdr3_aa: CASSPQGVETQYF
j_call: TRBJ2-5
clone_size: .
v_call: TRBV6-1
d_call: .

cdr3_nt: TGTGCCAGCAGTTTTTTCAGGACTAGCGGGAGCAATGAGCAGTTCTTC
cdr3_aa: CASSFFRTSGSNEQFF
j_call: TRBJ2-1
clone_size: .
v_call: TRBV27
d_call: TRBD2

cdr3_nt: TGTGCCAGCAGCTCAGGCAATCTCCAAGAGACCCAGTACTTC
cdr3_aa: CASSSGNLQETQYF
j_call: TRBJ2-5
clone_size: .
v_call: TRBV11-2
d_call: .

cdr3_nt: TGTGCCAGCACCCGGGACGAGGATGAAAAACTGTTTTTT
cdr3_aa: CASTRDEDEKLFF
j_call: TRBJ1-4
clone_size: .
v_call: TRBV7-9
d_call: .

cdr3_nt: TGTGCCACTAGGGACAGTCTAACCATGAACACTGAAGCTTTCTTT
cdr3_aa: CATRDSLTMNTEAFF
j_call: TRBJ1-1
clone_size: few
v_call: TRBV10-3
d_call: TRBD1

cdr3_nt: TGTGCCAGCTCACCAGCCAGTAATAACTATGGCTACACCTTC
cdr3_aa: CASSPASNNYGYTF
j_call: TRBJ1-2
clone_size: .
v_call: TRBV18
d_call: .

cdr3_nt: TGTGCCAGCAGCCTGGACCGGACCGGGATAGATACGCAGTATTTT
cdr3_aa: CASSLDRTGIDTQYF
j_call: TRBJ2-3
clone_size: .
v_call: TRBV5-6
d_call: .

cdr3_nt: TGCGCCAGCAGCCAAGACGGACAGGGGAACACTGAAGCTTTCTTT
cdr3_aa: CASSQDGQGNTEAFF
j_call: TRBJ1-1
clone_size: many
v_call: TRBV4-3
d_call: TRBD1

cdr3_nt: TGTGCCAGTAGTATATGGCAGGGGGAGAACACTGAAGCTTTCTTT
cdr3_aa: CASSIWQGENTEAFF
j_call: TRBJ1-1
clone_size: .
v_call: TRBV19
d_call: TRBD1

cdr3_nt: TGTGCCAGCAGCAAGACTAGCGGGAGGGCAGATACGCAGTATTTT
cdr3_aa: CASSKTSGRADTQYF
j_call: TRBJ2-3
clone_size: .
v_call: TRBV7-2
d_call: TRBD2

cdr3_nt: TGTGCCAGCTCCCCCGGGACAGGGAATGAAAAACTGTTTTTT
cdr3_aa: CASSPGTGNEKLFF
j_call: TRBJ1-4
clone_size: .
v_call: TRBV18
d_call: TRBD1

cdr3_nt: TGTGCCAGTAGTAGGAGAACAGGAAAGTTAGCTAACTATGGCTACACCTTC
cdr3_aa: CASSRRTGKLANYGYTF
j_call: TRBJ1-2
clone_size: .
v_call: TRBV19
d_call: .

cdr3_nt: TGCGCCAGCAGCCGGTATACTAGCGGGGGGACGACTAGCACAGATACGCAGTATTTT
cdr3_aa: CASSRYTSGGTTSTDTQYF
j_call: TRBJ2-3
clone_size: .
v_call: TRBV5-1
d_call: TRBD2

cdr3_nt: TGCGCCAGCAGTGATCCCGGGCAGGAGACCCAGTACTTC
cdr3_aa: CASSDPGQETQYF
j_call: TRBJ2-5
clone_size: .
v_call: TRBV10-1
d_call: .

cdr3_nt: TGTGCCAGCAGTTTAGCGGGTACGCAGTATTTT
cdr3_aa: CASSLAGTQYF
j_call: TRBJ2-3
clone_size: .
v_call: TRBV6-6
d_call: TRBD2

cdr3_nt: TGTGCCAGCAGCTATGCCGGGCAAAACATTCAGTACTTC
cdr3_aa: CASSYAGQNIQYF
j_call: TRBJ2-4
clone_size: few
v_call: TRBV5-6
d_call: .

cdr3_nt: TGTGCCAGCAGCTTCGAGACGACGGAGACCCAGTACTTC
cdr3_aa: CASSFETTETQYF
j_call: TRBJ2-5
clone_size: .
v_call: TRBV5-5
d_call: .

cdr3_nt: TGTGCCTGGAGTACCGGACAGGGGAGCTTGGGCTACACCTTC
cdr3_aa: CAWSTGQGSLGYTF
j_call: TRBJ1-2
clone_size: .
v_call: TRBV30
d_call: TRBD1

cdr3_nt: TGTGCCAGCAGTTACGGCCTTCCAAGCACCTACGAGCAGTACTTC
cdr3_aa: CASSYGLPSTYEQYF
j_call: TRBJ2-7
clone_size: .
v_call: TRBV6-5
d_call: .

cdr3_nt: TGCGCCAGCAGTAATCAGGGTCCAGATACGCAGTATTTT
cdr3_aa: CASSNQGPDTQYF
j_call: TRBJ2-3
clone_size: few
v_call: TRBV10-1
d_call: .

cdr3_nt: TGTGCCAGCTCACCGGGACTAGCGGGGAGGGAGACCCAGTACTTC
cdr3_aa: CASSPGLAGRETQYF
j_call: TRBJ2-5
clone_size: .
v_call: TRBV18
d_call: TRBD2

cdr3_nt: TGTGCCAGCTCAGAGGGACGGCCTAGCACAGATACGCAGTATTTT
cdr3_aa: CASSEGRPSTDTQYF
j_call: TRBJ2-3
clone_size: .
v_call: TRBV18
d_call: .

cdr3_nt: TGTGCCAGCAGTACGGGACAGGGGGGCAATCAGCCCCAGCATTTT
cdr3_aa: CASSTGQGGNQPQHF
j_call: TRBJ1-5
clone_size: .
v_call: TRBV6-6
d_call: TRBD1

cdr3_nt: TGTGCCAGCAGCCCACGCGGGGGCGGTGTCTACGAGCAGTACTTC
cdr3_aa: CASSPRGGGVYEQYF
j_call: TRBJ2-7
clone_size: .
v_call: TRBV7-9
d_call: .

cdr3_nt: TGCGCCAGCGGAGCGGGAGGGCCTGGAGATACGCAGTATTTT
cdr3_aa: CASGAGGPGDTQYF
j_call: TRBJ2-3
clone_size: .
v_call: TRBV5-1
d_call: TRBD2

cdr3_nt: TGTGCCAGCAGTTTAGCGGGAGGATCAACCGGGGAGCTGTTTTTT
cdr3_aa: CASSLAGGSTGELFF
j_call: TRBJ2-2
clone_size: .
v_call: TRBV5-8
d_call: TRBD2

cdr3_nt: TGTGCCAGCAGTCTGGGACAGGGGAACACCGGGGAGCTGTTTTTT
cdr3_aa: CASSLGQGNTGELFF
j_call: TRBJ2-2
clone_size: .
v_call: TRBV6-6
d_call: TRBD1

cdr3_nt: TGTGCCAGCAGCTTAGGTGGAGCGGGAGGGTCGGCCACAGATACGCAGTATTTT
cdr3_aa: CASSLGGAGGSATDTQYF
j_call: TRBJ2-3
clone_size: .
v_call: TRBV11-3
d_call: TRBD2

cdr3_nt: TGTGCCAGCAGTGAACTCGACGCCCGAGGTTTCGATGAGCAGTTCTTC
cdr3_aa: CASSELDARGFDEQFF
j_call: TRBJ2-1
clone_size: .
v_call: TRBV2
d_call: .

cdr3_nt: TGTGCCAGCAGCTTAGGGTCCGGGACAGCTTATCAGCCCCAGCATTTT
cdr3_aa: CASSLGSGTAYQPQHF
j_call: TRBJ1-5
clone_size: .
v_call: TRBV7-2
d_call: TRBD1

cdr3_nt: TGTGCCAGCGGGACAGGGGGCGGCCTTAGTGAAAAACTGTTTTTT
cdr3_aa: CASGTGGGLSEKLFF
j_call: TRBJ1-4
clone_size: .
v_call: TRBV28
d_call: TRBD1

cdr3_nt: TGTGCCAGCAGCTTAATGGCGGGAGGCCTATTATGGCGGGAGCTGTTTTTT
cdr3_aa: CASSLMAGGLLWRELFF
j_call: TRBJ2-2
clone_size: many
v_call: TRBV7-2
d_call: TRBD2

cdr3_nt: TGTGCCAGCAGCTCGCAGGGAGCAAGGGGGCCCTCCGATACGCAGTATTTT
cdr3_aa: CASSSQGARGPSDTQYF
j_call: TRBJ2-3
clone_size: .
v_call: TRBV5-6
d_call: TRBD1

cdr3_nt: TGCGCCAGCAGCTTGGTGGGCCAACAGATTCTTTATGGCTACACCTTC
cdr3_aa: CASSLVGQQILYGYTF
j_call: TRBJ1-2
clone_size: .
v_call: TRBV5-1
d_call: .

cdr3_nt: TGTGCCAGCAGTTTATTCCGGGTTGCCCAAAACACTGAAGCTTTCTTT
cdr3_aa: CASSLFRVAQNTEAFF
j_call: TRBJ1-1
clone_size: .
v_call: TRBV27
d_call: .

cdr3_nt: TGTGCCAGCAGTAAGGAGACCCCCGACACTGAAGCTTTCTTT
cdr3_aa: CASSKETPDTEAFF
j_call: TRBJ1-1
clone_size: .
v_call: TRBV2
d_call: .

cdr3_nt: TGCGCCAGCAGCCAAGAGAGCTGGCCGGATACTACATTC
cdr3_aa: CASSQESWPDTTF
j_call: TRBJ2-7
clone_size: .
v_call: TRBV4-3
d_call: .

cdr3_nt: TGCGCCAGCAGCACGGGACAGTACCAAGAGACCCAGTACTTC
cdr3_aa: CASSTGQYQETQYF
j_call: TRBJ2-5
clone_size: .
v_call: TRBV5-1
d_call: TRBD1

cdr3_nt: TGTGCCAGCAGCTTAGATTTCAGGCCTACCCAGTTCTTC
cdr3_aa: CASSLDFRPTQFF
j_call: TRBJ2-1
clone_size: .
v_call: TRBV11-2
d_call: .